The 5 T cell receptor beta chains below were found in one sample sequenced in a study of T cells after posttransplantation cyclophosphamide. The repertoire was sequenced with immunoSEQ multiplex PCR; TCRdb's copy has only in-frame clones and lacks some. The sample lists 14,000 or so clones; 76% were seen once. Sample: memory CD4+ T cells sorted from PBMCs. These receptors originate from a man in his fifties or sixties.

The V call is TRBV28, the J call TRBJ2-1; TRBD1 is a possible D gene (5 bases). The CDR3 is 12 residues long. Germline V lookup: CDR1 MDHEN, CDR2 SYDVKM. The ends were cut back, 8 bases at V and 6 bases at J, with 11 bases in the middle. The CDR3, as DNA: TGTGCCAGCGGGGCCCCGCTCAATGAGCAGTTCTTC. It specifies CASGAPLNEQFF.

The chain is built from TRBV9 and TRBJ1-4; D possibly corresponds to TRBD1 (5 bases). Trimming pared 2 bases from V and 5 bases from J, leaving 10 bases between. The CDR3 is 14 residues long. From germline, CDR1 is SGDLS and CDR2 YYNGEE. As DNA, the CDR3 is TGTGCCAGCAGCGTTGGAGGGGAGAATGAAAAACTGTTTTTT. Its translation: CASSVGGENEKLFF.

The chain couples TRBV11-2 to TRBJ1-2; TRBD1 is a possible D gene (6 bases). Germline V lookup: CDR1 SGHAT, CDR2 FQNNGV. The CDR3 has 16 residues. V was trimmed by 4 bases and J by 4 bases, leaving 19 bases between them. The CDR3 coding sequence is TGTGCCAGCAGCTCAGGTGGGGGCGCGCTACCCTATGGCTACACCTTC. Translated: CASSSGGGALPYGYTF. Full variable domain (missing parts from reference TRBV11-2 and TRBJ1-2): EAGVAQSPRYKIIEKRQSVAFWCNPISGHATLYWYQQILGQGPKLLIQFQNNGVVDDSQLPKDRFSAERLKGVDSTLKIQPAKLEDSAVYLCASSSGGGALPYGYTFGSGTRLTVV.

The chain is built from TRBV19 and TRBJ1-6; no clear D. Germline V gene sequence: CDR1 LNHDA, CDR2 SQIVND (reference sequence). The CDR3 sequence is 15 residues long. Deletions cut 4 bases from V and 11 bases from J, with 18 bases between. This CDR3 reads CASSSPLLPRAPLHF. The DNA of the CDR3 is TGTGCCAGTAGTAGTCCTCTCCTTCCACGCGCACCCCTCCACTTT. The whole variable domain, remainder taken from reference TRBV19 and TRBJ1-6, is DGGITQSPKYLFRKEGQNVTLSCEQNLNHDAMYWYRQDPGQGLRLIYYSQIVNDFQKGDIAEGYSVSREKKESFPLTVTSAQKNPTAFYLCASSSPLLPRAPLHFGNGTRLTVT.

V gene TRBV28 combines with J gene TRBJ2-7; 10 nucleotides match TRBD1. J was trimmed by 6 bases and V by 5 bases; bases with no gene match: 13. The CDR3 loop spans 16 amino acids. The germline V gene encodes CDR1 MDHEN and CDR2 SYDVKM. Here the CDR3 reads CASSGGDRGKEGEQYF. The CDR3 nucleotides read TGTGCCAGCAGTGGGGGGGACAGGGGAAAGGAGGGCGAGCAGTACTTC.